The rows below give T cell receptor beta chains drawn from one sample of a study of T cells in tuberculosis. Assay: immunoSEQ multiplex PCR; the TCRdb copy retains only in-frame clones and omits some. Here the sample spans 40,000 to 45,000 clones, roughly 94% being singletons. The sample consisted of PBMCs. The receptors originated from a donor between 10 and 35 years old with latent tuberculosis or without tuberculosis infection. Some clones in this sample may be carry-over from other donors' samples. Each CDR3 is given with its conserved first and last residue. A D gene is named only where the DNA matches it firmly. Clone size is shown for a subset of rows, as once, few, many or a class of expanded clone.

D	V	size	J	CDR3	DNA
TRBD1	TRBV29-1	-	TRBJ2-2	CSVEDRATGELFF	TGCAGCGTCGAAGACAGGGCCACCGGGGAGCTGTTTTTT
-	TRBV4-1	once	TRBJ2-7	CASSQGPWQSYEQYF	TGCGCCAGCAGCCAAGGGCCTTGGCAGTCCTACGAGCAGTACTTC
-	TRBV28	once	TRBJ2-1	CASSSGIYGLYNEQFF	TGTGCCAGCAGTTCCGGGATTTATGGGCTTTACAATGAGCAGTTCTTC
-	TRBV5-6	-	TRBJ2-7	CASSLRRSEQYF	TGTGCCAGCAGCTTGAGGCGGAGCGAGCAGTACTTC
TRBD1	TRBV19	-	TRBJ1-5	CASTSIREGTGDYSNQPQHF	TGTGCCAGTACTAGTATCAGGGAAGGGACAGGTGATTATAGCAATCAGCCCCAGCATTTT
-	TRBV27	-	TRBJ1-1	CASRIGNTEAFF	TGTGCCAGTCGAATCGGGAACACTGAAGCTTTCTTT
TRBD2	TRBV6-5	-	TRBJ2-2	CASTRSGRDGELFF	TGTGCCAGCACCCGGAGCGGGAGGGACGGGGAGCTGTTTTTT
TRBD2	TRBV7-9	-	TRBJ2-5	CASSSKLADQETQYF	TGTGCCAGCAGCTCCAAACTAGCGGATCAAGAGACCCAGTACTTC
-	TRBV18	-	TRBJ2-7	CASSLVSPDEQYF	TGTGCCAGCTCCTTGGTCTCCCCAGACGAGCAGTACTTC
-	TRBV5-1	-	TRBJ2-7	CASSLDTDLSYEQYF	TGCGCCAGCAGCTTGGATACAGACCTCTCCTACGAGCAGTACTTC
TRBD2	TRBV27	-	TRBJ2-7	CASTNRAGGFREQYF	TGTGCCAGCACCAACCGAGCGGGGGGTTTCCGAGAGCAGTACTTC
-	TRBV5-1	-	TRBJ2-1	CASSLVAGFNNEQFF	TGCGCCAGCAGCTTGGTGGCAGGGTTCAACAATGAGCAGTTCTTC
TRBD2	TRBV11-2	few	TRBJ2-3	CASSLRRVAGAHADTQYF	TGTGCCAGCAGCTTAAGGAGAGTAGCGGGAGCCCATGCAGATACGCAGTATTTT
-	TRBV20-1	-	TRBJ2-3	CRLPTDTQYF	TGCAGGCTACCCACAGATACGCAGTATTTT
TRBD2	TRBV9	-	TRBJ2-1	CASSVVAGVLNEQFF	TGTGCCAGCAGCGTAGTAGCGGGAGTATTAAATGAGCAGTTCTTC
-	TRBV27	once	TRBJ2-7	CASSSLRQPYEQYF	TGTGCCAGCAGTTCTCTAAGACAGCCCTACGAGCAGTACTTC
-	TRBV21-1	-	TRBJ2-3	CASSRGDKVLAGRSTDTQYF	TGTGCCAGCAGCAGGGGGGATAAGGTTTTAGCGGGACGTAGCACAGATACGCAGTATTTT
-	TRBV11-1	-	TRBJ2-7	CASSLAPLHEAYEQYF	TGTGCCAGCAGCTTAGCGCCCCTACACGAGGCCTACGAGCAGTACTTC
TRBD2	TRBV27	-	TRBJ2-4	CAAGGGRAKNIQYF	TGTGCCGCGGGGGGAGGACGGGCCAAAAACATTCAGTACTTC
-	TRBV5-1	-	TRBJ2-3	CASRVGDNVGDTQYF	TGCGCCAGCAGAGTGGGGGACAACGTGGGAGATACGCAGTATTTT
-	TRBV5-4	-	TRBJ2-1	CASSLGGSSYNEQFF	TGTGCCAGCAGCTTGGGCGGAAGCTCCTACAATGAGCAGTTCTTC
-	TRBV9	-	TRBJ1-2	CASSVDLGVGDYGYTF	TGTGCCAGCAGCGTAGACCTCGGGGTGGGAGACTATGGCTACACCTTC
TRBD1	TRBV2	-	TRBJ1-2	CASRRGGQVANYGYTF	TGTGCCAGCAGGAGGGGGGGACAGGTCGCTAACTATGGCTACACCTTC
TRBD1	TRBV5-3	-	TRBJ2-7	CARSELQGCNLYEQYF	TGTGCCAGAAGCGAGCTACAGGGGTGTAACCTCTACGAGCAGTACTTC
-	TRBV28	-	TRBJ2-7	CASRSSLVEQYF	TGTGCCAGCAGATCATCATTAGTCGAGCAGTACTTC
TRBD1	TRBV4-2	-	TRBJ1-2	CASTTKVGTGNYGYTF	TGTGCCAGCACCACTAAGGTGGGGACAGGGAACTATGGCTACACCTTC
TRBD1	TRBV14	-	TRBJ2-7	CASSQVVRDRHHEQYF	TGTGCCAGCAGCCAAGTAGTCCGGGACAGGCACCACGAGCAGTACTTC
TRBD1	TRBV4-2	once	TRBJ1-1	CASSAKPGQLNTEAFF	TGTGCCAGCAGCGCAAAACCGGGACAGCTGAACACTGAAGCTTTCTTT
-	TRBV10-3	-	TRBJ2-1	CAIRSPGSSYNEQFF	TGTGCCATCAGATCGCCCGGGAGCTCCTACAATGAGCAGTTCTTC
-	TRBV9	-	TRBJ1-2	CASSSRGLGYGYTF	TGTGCCAGCAGCTCGAGAGGACTTGGCTATGGCTACACCTTC
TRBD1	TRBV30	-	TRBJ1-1	CAWSVGTGSTEAFF	TGTGCCTGGAGTGTCGGGACAGGGAGCACTGAAGCTTTCTTT
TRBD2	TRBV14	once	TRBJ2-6	CASSQDSGYGRFVSGANVLTF	TGTGCCAGCAGCCAAGATAGCGGGTATGGCAGGTTTGTCTCTGGGGCCAACGTCCTGACTTTC
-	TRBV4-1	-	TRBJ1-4	CASSQGDLRDTDEKLFF	TGCGCCAGCAGCCAAGGGGACCTCCGGGACACCGATGAAAAACTGTTTTTT
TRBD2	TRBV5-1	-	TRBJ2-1	CASSRNPSGDNEQFF	TGCGCCAGCAGCCGGAACCCTAGCGGAGACAATGAGCAGTTCTTC
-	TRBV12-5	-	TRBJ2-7	CASGTGTEQYF	TGTGCTAGTGGCACAGGAACCGAGCAGTACTTC
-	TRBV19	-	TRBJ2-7	CASSRNRDSPYEQYF	TGTGCCAGTAGTCGGAACCGGGACTCCCCCTACGAGCAGTACTTC
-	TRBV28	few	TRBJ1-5	CASSLWQAQGSNQPQHF	TGTGCCAGCAGTTTATGGCAGGCCCAAGGTAGCAATCAGCCCCAGCATTTT
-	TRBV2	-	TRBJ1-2	CASTMTQSGYTF	TGTGCCAGCACTATGACACAATCTGGCTACACCTTC
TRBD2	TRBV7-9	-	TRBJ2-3	CASSPRRTSGHTDTQYF	TGTGCCAGCAGTCCACGTCGGACTAGCGGGCACACAGATACGCAGTATTTT
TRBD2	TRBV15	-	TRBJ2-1	CATSRTPRLAGGYNEQFF	TGTGCCACCAGCCGCACCCCCCGGCTAGCGGGAGGGTACAATGAGCAGTTCTTC
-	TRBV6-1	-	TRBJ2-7	CASSVGPYYEQYF	TGTGCCAGCAGTGTTGGCCCTTACTACGAGCAGTACTTC
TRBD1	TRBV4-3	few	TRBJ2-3	CASSQDLGTGPTGTQYF	TGCGCCAGCAGCCAAGACCTAGGGACAGGACCTACTGGTACGCAGTATTTT
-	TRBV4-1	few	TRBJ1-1	CASSQDRSGAQAGQAFF	TGCGCCAGCAGCCAAGATCGCAGTGGGGCACAAGCGGGGCAAGCTTTCTTT
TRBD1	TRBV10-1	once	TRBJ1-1	CASSRDRVITEAFF	TGCGCCAGCAGCCGGGACAGGGTGATCACTGAAGCTTTCTTT
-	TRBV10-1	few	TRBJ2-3	CASSRDSQDTQYF	TGCGCCAGCAGTCGGGACTCGCAGGATACGCAGTATTTT
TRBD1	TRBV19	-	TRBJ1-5	CASATGQGMYSNQPQHF	TGTGCCAGCGCGACCGGACAGGGGATGTATAGCAATCAGCCCCAGCATTTT
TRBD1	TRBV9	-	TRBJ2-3	CASSVRDRVTDTQYF	TGTGCCAGCAGCGTGCGGGACAGGGTCACAGATACGCAGTATTTT
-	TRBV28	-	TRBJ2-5	CASRRSGSQETQYF	TGTGCCAGCAGGAGAAGCGGTTCCCAAGAGACCCAGTACTTC
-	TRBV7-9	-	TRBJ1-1	CASSLAPGKEAFF	TGTGCCAGCAGCTTAGCGCCAGGGAAGGAAGCTTTCTTT
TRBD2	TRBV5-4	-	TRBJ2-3	CASSVAGGTDTQYF	TGTGCCAGCAGCGTAGCGGGGGGCACAGATACGCAGTATTTT
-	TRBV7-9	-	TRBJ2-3	CASSLHGGKSQYF	TGTGCCAGCAGCTTACACGGCGGGAAGTCGCAGTATTTT
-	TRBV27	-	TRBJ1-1	CASSQRGQSNTEAFF	TGTGCCAGCAGTCAGCGAGGACAGTCGAACACTGAAGCTTTCTTT
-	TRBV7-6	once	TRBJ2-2	CASSNQGGNTGELFF	TGTGCCAGCAGCAACCAGGGGGGAAACACCGGGGAGCTGTTTTTT
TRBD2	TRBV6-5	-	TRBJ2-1	CASSFSGRAGNEQFF	TGTGCCAGCAGTTTTAGCGGGAGGGCCGGGAATGAGCAGTTCTTC